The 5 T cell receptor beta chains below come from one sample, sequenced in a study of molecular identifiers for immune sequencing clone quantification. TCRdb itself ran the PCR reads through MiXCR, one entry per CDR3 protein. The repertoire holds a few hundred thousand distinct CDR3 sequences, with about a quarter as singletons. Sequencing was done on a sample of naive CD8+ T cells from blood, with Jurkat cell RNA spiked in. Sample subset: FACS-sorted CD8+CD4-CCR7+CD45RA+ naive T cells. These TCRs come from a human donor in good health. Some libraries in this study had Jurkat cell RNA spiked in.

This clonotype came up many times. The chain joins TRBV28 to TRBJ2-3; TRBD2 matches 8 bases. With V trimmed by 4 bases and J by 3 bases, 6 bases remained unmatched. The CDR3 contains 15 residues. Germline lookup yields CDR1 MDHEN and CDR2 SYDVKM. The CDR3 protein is CASSYRGGHTDTQYF. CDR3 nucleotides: TGTGCCAGCAGTTACCGGGGGGGCCATACAGATACGCAGTATTTT. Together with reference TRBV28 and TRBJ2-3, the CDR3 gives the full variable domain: DVKVTQSSRYLVKRTGEKVFLECVQDMDHENMFWYRQDPGLGLRLIYFSYDVKMKEKGDIPEGYSVSREKKERFSLILESASTNQTSMYLCASSYRGGHTDTQYFGPGTRLTVL.

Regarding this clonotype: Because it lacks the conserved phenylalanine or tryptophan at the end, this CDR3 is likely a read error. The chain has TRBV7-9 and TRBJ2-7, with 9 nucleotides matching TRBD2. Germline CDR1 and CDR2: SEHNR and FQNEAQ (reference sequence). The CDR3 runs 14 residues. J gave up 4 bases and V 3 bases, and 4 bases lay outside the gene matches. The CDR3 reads CASSFSGSRYEQYS. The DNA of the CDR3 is TGTGCCAGCAGCTTTAGCGGGAGTAGGTACGAGCAGTACTCC.

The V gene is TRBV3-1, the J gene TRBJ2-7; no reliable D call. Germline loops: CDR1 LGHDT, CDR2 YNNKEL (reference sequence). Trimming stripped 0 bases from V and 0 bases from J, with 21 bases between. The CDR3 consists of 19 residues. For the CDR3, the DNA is TGTGCCAGCAGCCAAGATCTTTCAGGCGATGTGCAGAGCTCCTACGAGCAGTACTTC. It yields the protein CASSQDLSGDVQSSYEQYF.

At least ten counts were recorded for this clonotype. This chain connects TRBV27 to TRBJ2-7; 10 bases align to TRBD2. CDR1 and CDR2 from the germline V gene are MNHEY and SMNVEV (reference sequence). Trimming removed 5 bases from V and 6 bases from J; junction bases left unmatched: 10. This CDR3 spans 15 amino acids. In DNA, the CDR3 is TGTGCCAGCAGTCGAATCCTAGCGGGAGTGGGCGAGCAGTACTTC. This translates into CASSRILAGVGEQYF.

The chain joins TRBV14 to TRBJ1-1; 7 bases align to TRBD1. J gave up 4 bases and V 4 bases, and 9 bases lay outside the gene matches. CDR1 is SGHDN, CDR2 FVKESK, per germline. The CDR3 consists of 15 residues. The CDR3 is CASSRTTGTSTEAFF. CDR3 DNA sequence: TGTGCCAGCAGCCGTACGACAGGGACGAGCACTGAAGCTTTCTTT.